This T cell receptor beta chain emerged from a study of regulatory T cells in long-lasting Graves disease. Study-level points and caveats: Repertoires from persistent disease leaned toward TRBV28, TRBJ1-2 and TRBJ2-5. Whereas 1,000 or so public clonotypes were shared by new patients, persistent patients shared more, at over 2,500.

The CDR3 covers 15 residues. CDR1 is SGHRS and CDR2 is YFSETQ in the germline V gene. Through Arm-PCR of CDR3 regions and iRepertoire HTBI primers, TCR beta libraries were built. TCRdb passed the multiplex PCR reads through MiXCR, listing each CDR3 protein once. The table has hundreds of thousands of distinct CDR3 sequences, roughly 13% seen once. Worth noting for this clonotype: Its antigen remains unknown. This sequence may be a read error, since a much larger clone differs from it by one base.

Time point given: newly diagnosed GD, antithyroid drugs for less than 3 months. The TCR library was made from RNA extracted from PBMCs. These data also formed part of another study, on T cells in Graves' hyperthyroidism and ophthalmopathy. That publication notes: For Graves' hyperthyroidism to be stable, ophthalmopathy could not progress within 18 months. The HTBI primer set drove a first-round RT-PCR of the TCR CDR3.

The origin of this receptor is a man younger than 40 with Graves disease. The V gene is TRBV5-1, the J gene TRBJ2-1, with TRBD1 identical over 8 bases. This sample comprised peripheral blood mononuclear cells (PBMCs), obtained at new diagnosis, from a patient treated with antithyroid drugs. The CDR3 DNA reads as TGCGCCAGCAGCGCCAGGGGGCAGCCCTACAATGAGCAGCTCTTC. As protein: CASSARGQPYNEQLF.